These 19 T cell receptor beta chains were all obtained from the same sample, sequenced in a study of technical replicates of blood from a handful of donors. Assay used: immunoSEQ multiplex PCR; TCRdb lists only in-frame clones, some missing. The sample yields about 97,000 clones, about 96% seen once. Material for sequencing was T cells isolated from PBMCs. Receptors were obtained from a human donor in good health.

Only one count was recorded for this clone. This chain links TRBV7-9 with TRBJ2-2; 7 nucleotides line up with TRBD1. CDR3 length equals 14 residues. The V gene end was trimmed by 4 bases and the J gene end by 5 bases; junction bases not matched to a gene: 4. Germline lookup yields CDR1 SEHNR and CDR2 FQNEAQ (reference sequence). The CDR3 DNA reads TGTGCCAGCAGCTGGCCAGGGGGAACCGGGGAGCTGTTTTTT. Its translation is CASSWPGGTGELFF.

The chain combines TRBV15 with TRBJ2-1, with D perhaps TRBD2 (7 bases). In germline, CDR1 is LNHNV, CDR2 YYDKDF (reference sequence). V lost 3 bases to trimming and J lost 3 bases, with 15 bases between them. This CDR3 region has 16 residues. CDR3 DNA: TGTGCCACCAGCAGTGGGGGGGACACCCTCTACAATGAGCAGTTCTTC. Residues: CATSSGGDTLYNEQFF.

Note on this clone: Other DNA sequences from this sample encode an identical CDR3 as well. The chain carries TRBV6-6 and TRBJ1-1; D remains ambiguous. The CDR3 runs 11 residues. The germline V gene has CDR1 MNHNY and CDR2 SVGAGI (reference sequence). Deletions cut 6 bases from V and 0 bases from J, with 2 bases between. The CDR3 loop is CASSVNTEAFF. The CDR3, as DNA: TGTGCCAGCAGCGTGAACACTGAAGCTTTCTTT.

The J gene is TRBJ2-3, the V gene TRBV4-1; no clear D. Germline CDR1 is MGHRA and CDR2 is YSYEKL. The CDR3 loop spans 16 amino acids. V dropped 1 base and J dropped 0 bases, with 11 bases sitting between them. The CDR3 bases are TGCGCCAGCAGCCAAGGAACTGCATTCAGCACAGATACGCAGTATTTT. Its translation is CASSQGTAFSTDTQYF.

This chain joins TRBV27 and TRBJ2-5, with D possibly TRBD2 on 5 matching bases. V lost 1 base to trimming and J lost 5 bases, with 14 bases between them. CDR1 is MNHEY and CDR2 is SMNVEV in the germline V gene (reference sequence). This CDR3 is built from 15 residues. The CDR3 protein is CASSLYSESWETQYF. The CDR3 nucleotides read TGTGCCAGCAGTTTATATAGCGAGTCATGGGAGACCCAGTACTTC.

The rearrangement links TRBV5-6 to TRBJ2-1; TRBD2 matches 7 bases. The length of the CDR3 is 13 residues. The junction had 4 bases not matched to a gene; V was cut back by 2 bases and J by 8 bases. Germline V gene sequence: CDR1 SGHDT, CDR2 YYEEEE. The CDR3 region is CASSLGTIYEQFF. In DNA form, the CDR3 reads TGTGCCAGCAGCTTAGGGACTATATATGAGCAGTTCTTC.

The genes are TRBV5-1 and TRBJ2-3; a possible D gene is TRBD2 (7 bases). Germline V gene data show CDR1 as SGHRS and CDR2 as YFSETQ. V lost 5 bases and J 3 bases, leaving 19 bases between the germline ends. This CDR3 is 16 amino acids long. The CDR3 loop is CASRKGGGQGTDTQYF. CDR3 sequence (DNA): TGCGCCAGCAGGAAAGGGGGGGGCCAAGGAACAGATACGCAGTATTTT. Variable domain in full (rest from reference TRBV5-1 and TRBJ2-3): KAGVTQTPRYLIKTRGQQVTLSCSPISGHRSVSWYQQTPGQGLQFLFEYFSETQRNKGNFPGRFSGRQFSNSRSEMNVSTLELGDSALYLCASRKGGGQGTDTQYFGPGTRLTVL.

The CDR3 DNA sequence: TGTGCCAGCAGTTTAGCCGGGACAGGGGGCGGCTACACCTTC. It specifies CASSLAGTGGGYTF. The chain couples TRBV28 to TRBJ1-2, with 12 bases aligning to TRBD1. This CDR3 is 14 amino acids long. The junction had 3 bases not matched to a gene; V was cut back by 2 bases and J by 8 bases. Germline V gene lookup returns CDR1 MDHEN and CDR2 SYDVKM.

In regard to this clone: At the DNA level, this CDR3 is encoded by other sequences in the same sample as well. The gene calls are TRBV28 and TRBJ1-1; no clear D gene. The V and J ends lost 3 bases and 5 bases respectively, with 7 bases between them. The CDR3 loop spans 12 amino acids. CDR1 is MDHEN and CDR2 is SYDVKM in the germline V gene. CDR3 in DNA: TGTGCCAGCAGTTTGTTGAGGACTGAAGCTTTCTTT. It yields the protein CASSLLRTEAFF.

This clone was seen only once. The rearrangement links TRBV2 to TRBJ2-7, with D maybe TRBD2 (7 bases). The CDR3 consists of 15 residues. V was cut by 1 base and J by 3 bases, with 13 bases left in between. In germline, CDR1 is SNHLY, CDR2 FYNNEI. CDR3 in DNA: TGTGCCAGCAGTGAAGACAGGGAGGGAATCTACGAGCAGTACTTC. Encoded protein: CASSEDREGIYEQYF.

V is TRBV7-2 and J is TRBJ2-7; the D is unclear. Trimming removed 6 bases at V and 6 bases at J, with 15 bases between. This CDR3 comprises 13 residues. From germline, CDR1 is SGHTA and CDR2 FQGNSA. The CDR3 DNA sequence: TGTGCCAGCAGTTTCTCTGGGCTGGGCGAGCAGTACTTC. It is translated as CASSFSGLGEQYF.

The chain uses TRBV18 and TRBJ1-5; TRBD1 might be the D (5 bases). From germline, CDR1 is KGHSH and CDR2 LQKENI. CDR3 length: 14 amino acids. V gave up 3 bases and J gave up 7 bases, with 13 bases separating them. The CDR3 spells CASSPRGGDQPQHF. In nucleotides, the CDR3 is TGTGCCAGCTCACCGCGGGGGGGGGACCAGCCCCAGCATTTT.

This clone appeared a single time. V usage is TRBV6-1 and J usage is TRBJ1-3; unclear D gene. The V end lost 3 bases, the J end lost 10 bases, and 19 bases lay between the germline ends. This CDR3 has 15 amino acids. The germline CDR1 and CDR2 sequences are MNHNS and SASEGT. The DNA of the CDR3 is TGTGCCAGCAGTGAGGTAGTTCCGGCAGCGAGAACCATATATTTT. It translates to CASSEVVPAARTIYF.

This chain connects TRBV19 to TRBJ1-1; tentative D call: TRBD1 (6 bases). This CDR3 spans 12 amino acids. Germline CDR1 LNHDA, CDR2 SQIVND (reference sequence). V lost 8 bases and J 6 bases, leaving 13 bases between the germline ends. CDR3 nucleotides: TGTGCCAGTTCATACAGGGAGTCTGAAGCTTTCTTT. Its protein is CASSYRESEAFF.

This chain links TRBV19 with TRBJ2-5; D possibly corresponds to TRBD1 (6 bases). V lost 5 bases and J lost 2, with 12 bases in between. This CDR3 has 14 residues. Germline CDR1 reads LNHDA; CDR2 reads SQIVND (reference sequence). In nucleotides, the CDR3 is TGTGCCAGTAGTTTTCAGGGGACACAAGAGACCCAGTACTTC. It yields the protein CASSFQGTQETQYF.

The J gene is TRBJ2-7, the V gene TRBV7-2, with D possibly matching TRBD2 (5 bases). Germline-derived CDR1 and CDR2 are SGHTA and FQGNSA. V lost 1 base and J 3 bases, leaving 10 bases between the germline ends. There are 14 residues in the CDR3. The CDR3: CASSLVEDGYEQYF. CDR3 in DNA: TGTGCCAGCAGCTTAGTGGAGGACGGCTACGAGCAGTACTTC.

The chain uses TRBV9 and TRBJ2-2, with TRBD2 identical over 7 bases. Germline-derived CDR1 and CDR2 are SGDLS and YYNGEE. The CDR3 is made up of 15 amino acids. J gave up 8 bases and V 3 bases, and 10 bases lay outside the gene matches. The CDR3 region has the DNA TGTGCCAGCAGCGCCCGGGACTATTTGTTGGGGGAGCTGTTTTTT. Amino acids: CASSARDYLLGELFF.

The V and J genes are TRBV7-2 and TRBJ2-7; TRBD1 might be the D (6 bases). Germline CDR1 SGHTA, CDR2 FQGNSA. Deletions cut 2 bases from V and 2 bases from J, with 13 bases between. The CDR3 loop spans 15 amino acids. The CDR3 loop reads CASSLTGTDPYEQYF. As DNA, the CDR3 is TGTGCCAGCAGCTTAACAGGGACGGACCCCTACGAGCAGTACTTC.

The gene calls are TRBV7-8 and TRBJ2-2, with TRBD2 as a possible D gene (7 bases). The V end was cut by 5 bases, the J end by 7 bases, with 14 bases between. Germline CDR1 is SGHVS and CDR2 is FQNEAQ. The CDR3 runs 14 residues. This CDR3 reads CASSQGRERGELFF. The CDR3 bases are TGTGCCAGCAGCCAGGGGAGGGAGCGCGGGGAGCTGTTTTTT.